This paragraph reports one TCR beta chain. The antigen is not known. TCRdb's copy holds only in-frame clones and misses some; the assay was immunoSEQ multiplex PCR. The sample consists of about 1,800,000 clones, approximately 94% of them appearing once. Naive CD8 cells lacked CD45RO, underwent positive selection for CCR7 and left out terminally differentiated effector memory CD45RA+ cells. The data were taken from a study of shared clonotypes between healthy human individuals. For the study at large: There were three CD4 naive, three CD4 memory, two CD8 naive and one CD8 memory plates per donor. Study observations and caveats: Non-shared clonotypes showed lower generation probabilities than clonotypes common to all four donors.

This CDR3 contains 18 residues. The clonotype was recovered from a man between 18 and 29 years old in good health. The sequenced sample was naive CD8+ T cells sorted from blood. V is TRBV21-1 and J is TRBJ2-3; the table names TRBD2, a call not compared with the DNA. TRBV21-1 is listed as a pseudogene. CDR3 DNA sequence: TGTGCCAGCAAACTAGCGGGGGTGTCAACGAGTGCTACAGATACGCAGTATTTT. It specifies CASKLAGVSTSATDTQYF.